A single sample is the source of the 20 T cell receptor beta chains below, sequenced in a study of cytomegalovirus exposure and HLA in healthy donors. Profiling relied on immunoSEQ multiplex PCR, and the TCRdb table lists in-frame clones only, not all of them. The repertoire consists of 110,000 to 150,000 clones, with around 90% occurring once and the leading ten covering around 8%. The sequenced material came from PBMCs. Receptors were obtained from a woman aged 18-29 years in good health and CMV-seropositive.

The CDR3 region has the DNA TGTGCCAGCAGCGGCATAGTTCCGACGGGTGAGCAGTTCTTC. This translates into CASSGIVPTGEQFF. The J gene is TRBJ2-1, the V gene TRBV9; D is uncertain. Germline V CDR1 and CDR2: SGDLS, YYNGEE. The CDR3 spans 14 residues. Trimming took off 3 bases at V and 9 bases at J, with 16 bases between the two ends. Complete variable domain (other parts from reference TRBV9 and TRBJ2-1): DSGVTQTPKHLITATGQRVTLRCSPRSGDLSVYWYQQSLDQGLQFLIQYYNGEERAKGNILERFSAQQFPDLHSELNLSSLELGDSALYFCASSGIVPTGEQFFGPGTRLTVL.

The chain is built from TRBV5-1 and TRBJ2-3; maybe TRBD2 (5 bases). Germline V lookup: CDR1 SGHRS, CDR2 YFSETQ. The length of the CDR3 is 14 residues. V lost 7 bases, J lost 2 bases, and 14 bases lay in between. The chain's CDR3 is CASSQDGNTDTQYF. CDR3 in DNA: TGCGCCAGCTCCCAAGACGGGAACACAGATACGCAGTATTTT.

For this clone: Other DNA variants within this sample encode the same CDR3. The chain links TRBV5-1 to TRBJ2-7; 7 bases fit TRBD1. J lost 2 bases, V lost 4 bases, and 3 bases had no gene match. This CDR3 comprises 13 residues. CDR1 is SGHRS and CDR2 is YFSETQ in the germline V gene. The CDR3 nucleotides read TGCGCCAGCAGCCCGACAGGGACCTACGAGCAGTACTTC. Residues: CASSPTGTYEQYF.

The chain joins TRBV30 to TRBJ1-2, with TRBD1 matching over 9 bases. The CDR3 is 14 residues long. Germline CDR1 and CDR2: GTSNPN and SVGIG (reference sequence). The CDR3 region has the DNA TGTGCGCACCAAACGGGGACAGGGCTCTATGGCTACACCTTC. It encodes CAHQTGTGLYGYTF.

The rearrangement uses TRBV7-2 and TRBJ1-5, with 10 bases matching TRBD1. The germline CDR1 and CDR2 sequences are SGHTA and FQGNSA. The J segment lost 0 bases and the V segment lost 6 bases, leaving 2 bases of the junction unmatched. The CDR3 is 15 residues long. CDR3 protein: CASRRTGGSNQPQHF. DNA of the CDR3: TGTGCCAGCAGGCGGACAGGGGGTAGCAATCAGCCCCAGCATTTT.

The chain has TRBV6-1 and TRBJ1-2; TRBD1 agrees at 10 bases. The germline gives CDR1 MNHNS, CDR2 SASEGT. The V and J ends lost 1 base and 10 bases, in that order; junction bases with no gene match: 15. CDR3 length equals 17 residues. CDR3 loop: CASSEGGQGRPLPPYTF. In nucleotides, the CDR3 is TGTGCCAGCAGTGAAGGGGGACAGGGGCGACCCCTCCCCCCCTACACCTTC.

The chain links TRBV5-1 to TRBJ1-2; D possibly corresponds to TRBD1 (6 bases). The length of the CDR3 is 13 residues. CDR1 is SGHRS and CDR2 is YFSETQ in the germline V gene. The V end was cut by 4 bases, the J end by 8 bases, with 15 bases between. The CDR3 bases are TGCGCCAGCAGCATGTCGACAGGTGAAGGCTACACCTTC. Translation gives CASSMSTGEGYTF.

This chain links TRBV5-1 with TRBJ2-4, with 7 bases that match TRBD1. The length of the CDR3 is 15 residues. Trimming took 0 bases from V and 4 from J; bases not matched to a gene: 4. Per the germline V gene, CDR1 is SGHRS and CDR2 is YFSETQ. The CDR3 protein is CASSLGGGPKNIQYF. CDR3 sequence (DNA): TGCGCCAGCAGCTTGGGAGGGGGCCCAAAAAACATTCAGTACTTC. The full variable domain, in which reference TRBV5-1 and TRBJ2-4 provide the parts outside the CDR3, is KAGVTQTPRYLIKTRGQQVTLSCSPISGHRSVSWYQQTPGQGLQFLFEYFSETQRNKGNFPGRFSGRQFSNSRSEMNVSTLELGDSALYLCASSLGGGPKNIQYFGAGTRLSVL.

This clone was observed a few times. V and J are TRBV11-2 and TRBJ2-3; TRBD2 matches at 11 bases. V was clipped by 6 bases and J by 4 bases; unmatched bases: 9. Germline lookup yields CDR1 SGHAT and CDR2 FQNNGV. The CDR3 contains 16 residues. The CDR3 nucleotides read TGTGCCAGCAGACCACGTAGCGGGGGGGCGGCAGATACGCAGTATTTT. Its protein product is CASRPRSGGAADTQYF.

This rearrangement joins TRBV7-9 to TRBJ2-7; 9 bases map to TRBD1. Germline V gene sequence: CDR1 SEHNR, CDR2 FQNEAQ (reference sequence). Unmatched junction bases numbered 7, after V lost 4 bases and J lost 3 bases. The CDR3 contains 15 residues. CDR3 bases: TGTGCCAGCAGCTCCCCAGACAGGGGGGGCTACGAGCAGTACTTC. Translation gives CASSSPDRGGYEQYF.

The chain combines TRBV19 with TRBJ1-4; D is possibly TRBD1 (6 bases). Looked up from germline, CDR1 is LNHDA and CDR2 is SQIVND (reference sequence). V dropped 7 bases and J dropped 8 bases, with 17 bases sitting between them. The CDR3 is 14 amino acids. This CDR3 reads CASIPRGGEEKLFF. The DNA for the CDR3 is TGTGCCAGTATCCCCAGAGGGGGAGAAGAAAAACTGTTTTTT.

V usage is TRBV7-3 and J usage is TRBJ1-5, with D unresolved. V dropped 7 bases and J dropped 7 bases, with 11 bases sitting between them. This CDR3 contains 12 residues. In germline, CDR1 is SGHTA, CDR2 FQGTGA. The CDR3 is CASTHLRQPQHF. CDR3 DNA: TGTGCCAGCACCCACTTGAGGCAGCCCCAGCATTTT.

The chain combines TRBV5-6 with TRBJ1-6, with D uncertain. The germline V gene has CDR1 SGHDT and CDR2 YYEEEE. There are 16 residues in the CDR3. The germline V and J ends were trimmed by 0 bases and 0 bases, with 7 bases remaining between them. The CDR3 coding sequence is TGTGCCAGCAGCTTGGGAGGAAGCTCCTATAATTCACCCCTCCACTTT. Translation gives CASSLGGSSYNSPLHF. The entire variable domain, with the rest obtained from reference TRBV5-6 and TRBJ1-6, is as follows: DAGVTQSPTHLIKTRGQQVTLRCSPKSGHDTVSWYQQALGQGPQFIFQYYEEEERQRGNFPDRFSGHQFPNYSSELNVNALLLGDSALYLCASSLGGSSYNSPLHFGNGTRLTVT.

The V call is TRBV19, the J call TRBJ1-5; maybe TRBD1 (5 bases). Germline CDR1 and CDR2: LNHDA and SQIVND (reference sequence). Trimming shortened V by 1 base and J by 4 bases, and 11 bases separated the two germline ends. The CDR3 loop spans 15 amino acids. The CDR3 is CASSIVGEGNQPQHF. CDR3 DNA sequence: TGTGCCAGTAGTATAGTAGGGGAGGGTAATCAGCCCCAGCATTTT.

The rearrangement uses TRBV4-3 and TRBJ1-1; 10 bases line up with TRBD1. V lost 4 bases and J lost 11; bases outside the gene matches: 10. Germline V CDR1 and CDR2: LGHNA, YSLEER. CDR3 length: 14 residues. The CDR3 nucleotides read TGCGCCAGCAGCCGGGGACAGGGGTCCGGAATGGCTTTCTTT. Its protein is CASSRGQGSGMAFF.

This rearrangement joins TRBV28 to TRBJ1-2; TRBD1 might be the D (6 bases). The CDR3 has 13 residues. Deletions cut 6 bases from V and 4 bases from J, with 12 bases between. The germline gives CDR1 MDHEN, CDR2 SYDVKM. The CDR3 region is CASSPGQPYGYTF. The DNA of the CDR3 is TGTGCCAGCAGCCCCGGACAGCCCTATGGCTACACCTTC.

The CDR3 region has the DNA TGTGCCTGGAGTGTCGTGTCCAATGAGCAGTTCTTC. Amino acid sequence: CAWSVVSNEQFF. The chain joins TRBV30 to TRBJ2-1; D ambiguous. With 0 bases removed from V and 6 bases from J, the gap between germline ends came to 6 bases. CDR3 length: 12 amino acids. CDR1 GTSNPN and CDR2 SVGIG come from the germline V gene (reference sequence).

The count of this clone is one. The chain has TRBV4-1 and TRBJ1-1; D ambiguous. Germline V gene sequence: CDR1 MGHRA, CDR2 YSYEKL. The V end was cut by 3 bases, the J end by 11 bases, with 19 bases between. The CDR3 loop spans 14 amino acids. The CDR3 DNA follows: TGCGCCAGCAGCCACCTAGCAGGCCAGGTAAAGGCTTTCTTT. Its translation: CASSHLAGQVKAFF.

The chain recombines TRBV6-5 with TRBJ2-5; D is unresolved. Trimming cost V 0 bases and J 5 bases, with 7 bases left between them. The CDR3 extends over 13 amino acids. Germline CDR1 and CDR2: MNHEY and SVGAGI. CDR3 sequence reads: CASSYSIRETQYF. CDR3 sequence (DNA): TGTGCCAGCAGTTACTCAATCCGGGAGACCCAGTACTTC.

The chain recombines TRBV4-3 with TRBJ1-1, with D possibly matching TRBD1 (5 bases). CDR1 and CDR2 from the germline V gene are LGHNA and YSLEER. Trimming left V 0 bases short and J 5 bases short, with 22 bases between. The CDR3 consists of 18 residues. CDR3 amino acids: CASSQEGGWGMVVTEAFF. CDR3 bases: TGCGCCAGCAGCCAAGAAGGAGGGTGGGGCATGGTGGTTACTGAAGCTTTCTTT.